The T cell receptor (beta chain) described here comes from a study of cytomegalovirus exposure and HLA in healthy donors. CDR3 length: 12 amino acids. Germline CDR1 reads SQVTM; CDR2 reads ANQGSEA. Trimming took off 5 bases at V and 6 bases at J, with 14 bases between the two ends. Comment on this clone: No antigen is known for it.

Broader study findings: Analysis was carried out at a later point, and it linked a missense DCLRE1C variant to TCR beta V- and J-gene trimming. Later analysis suggested links between common viral pathogens and several top significant clusters.

Primers included in the PCR were 60 Vbeta and 13 Jbeta primers. The table came from immunoSEQ multiplex PCR; TCRdb's copy has only in-frame clones and leaves some out. The data show fewer than 200,000 clones, roughly 75% seen once. The chain recombines TRBV29-1 with TRBJ2-7; no reliable D call. This clonotype was sampled from a man aged 35-49 years in good health and CMV-seronegative. The material sequenced was PBMCs. The CDR3 DNA sequence: TGCAGCGTTTCCACCTTTGTCGGCGAGCAGTACTTC. The encoded protein is CSVSTFVGEQYF.